The clone carrying this T cell receptor beta chain has a single count. Clones were read by immunoSEQ multiplex PCR, and TCRdb kept only the in-frame ones, dropping some. The sample holds more than 100,000 clones, roughly 80% seen once. The data stem from a study of blood T cell repertoires in COVID-19. About the research overall: The cDNA or gDNA used as material had been derived from T cells, B-cell-depleted T cells, or PBMCs.

Germline CDR1 reads MDHEN; CDR2 reads SYDVKM. The CDR3 loop spans 12 amino acids. V was pared by 7 bases and J by 9 bases, with 7 bases of the junction left unmatched. The sequencing input was peripheral blood. The chain couples TRBV28 to TRBJ1-2; TRBD1 matches 8 bases. The TCR comes from a man in his 60s with acute or convalescent COVID-19. CDR3 nucleotide sequence: TGTGCCAGCACCCCGACAGGGGCTAGCTACACCTTC. Translation: CASTPTGASYTF.